The present entry profiles one T cell receptor beta chain with its context. Antigen: not known. This sample is drawn from a study of T cell responses to AZD1222 COVID-19 vaccine. General observations from the study: Repertoires in all cases were sampled only once the peak T cell response had passed. At study baseline, merely several AZD1222 recipients were seropositive.

The method was immunoSEQ multiplex PCR; TCRdb's version includes in-frame clones alone and lacks a portion of them. The sample has some 130,000 clones; 93% are singletons. Germline CDR1 reads LNHDA; CDR2 reads SQIVND (reference sequence). The CDR3 spans 17 residues. With 4 bases removed from V and 0 bases from J, the gap between germline ends came to 16 bases. The material sequenced was peripheral blood, taken on day 0 of AZD1222 vaccination. This chain links TRBV19 with TRBJ1-3; D gene unclear. This TCR came from an adult in good health. The CDR3 protein is CASSTLFHGTSGNTIYF. The CDR3, as DNA: TGTGCCAGTAGTACTTTATTCCACGGTACCTCTGGAAACACCATATATTTT. Combining the CDR3 with reference TRBV19 and TRBJ1-3 gives the whole variable domain DGGITQSPKYLFRKEGQNVTLSCEQNLNHDAMYWYRQDPGQGLRLIYYSQIVNDFQKGDIAEGYSVSREKKESFPLTVTSAQKNPTAFYLCASSTLFHGTSGNTIYFGEGSWLTVV.